These T cell receptor beta chains were read from a single sample in a study of cytomegalovirus exposure and HLA in healthy donors. Generated by immunoSEQ multiplex PCR, the TCRdb table keeps only in-frame clones and is missing some. This table holds about 250,000 clones, about 90% found once. Sequences were obtained from PBMCs. These receptors originate from a man in his late teens or twenties in good health and CMV-seropositive. Both conserved end residues are part of each CDR3. A D gene is named only where the DNA matches it firmly. For some rows the clone size is stated as once, few or many, or as a class when expanded; others skip it.

TRBJ1-4,-,TRBV30,-,TGTGCCTGGAGTCGCCGGGATAAACTGTTTTTT,CAWSRRDKLFF
TRBJ1-1,-,TRBV11-2,-,TGTGCCAGCAGCTTGAGGATACTACCGAACACTGAAGCTTTCTTT,CASSLRILPNTEAFF
TRBJ2-1,-,TRBV2,-,TGTGCCGGAGGGACAGTCTACAATGAGCAGTTCTTC,CAGGTVYNEQFF
TRBJ2-3,-,TRBV27,TRBD1,TGTGCCAGCAACATACAGGGGTCGGCAGATACGCAGTATTTT,CASNIQGSADTQYF
TRBJ2-3,-,TRBV5-6,TRBD2,TGTGCCAGCAGCCCGATAGCGGGAGGGCCCCCAGATACGCAGTATTTT,CASSPIAGGPPDTQYF
TRBJ1-2,-,TRBV9,TRBD1,TGTGCCAGCAGCCCTAGTGGACAGGGGAAAAATGGCTACACCTTC,CASSPSGQGKNGYTF
TRBJ1-2,-,TRBV30,-,TGTGCCTGGAGTGTACAGCCCCACTATGGCTACACCTTC,CAWSVQPHYGYTF
TRBJ2-1,-,TRBV13,-,TGTGCCAGCAGCTTAGGCCGCGTCCGTGAGCAGTTCTTC,CASSLGRVREQFF
TRBJ2-3,-,TRBV18,-,TGTGCCAGCTCGTCGGGGGTAAGCACAGATACGCAGTATTTT,CASSSGVSTDTQYF
TRBJ2-1,once,TRBV15,TRBD2,TGTGCCACCAGCCGACTGGGGAGCGGGATCGTTATGGGCTCCTACAATGAGCAGTTCTTC,CATSRLGSGIVMGSYNEQFF
TRBJ1-2,-,TRBV19,-,TGTGCCAGTAGTAAGGGTGACGGCTATGGCTACACCTTC,CASSKGDGYGYTF
TRBJ2-7,-,TRBV11-3,-,TGTGCCAGCAGCTTAGGCGGGTCCGTGGGCGACGAGCAGTACTTC,CASSLGGSVGDEQYF
TRBJ2-7,-,TRBV6-5,-,TGTGCCAGCAGTTACACGGGAGAGGCCTACGAGCAGTACTTC,CASSYTGEAYEQYF
TRBJ2-7,-,TRBV6-5,TRBD1,TGTGCCAGCAGTCCCCCGGACAGGGCCTACGAGCAGTACTTC,CASSPPDRAYEQYF
TRBJ2-1,-,TRBV7-8,-,TGTGCCAGCAGCTTAGCCCTCTGGGATGAGCAGTTCTTC,CASSLALWDEQFF
TRBJ1-1,-,TRBV29-1,TRBD1,TGCAGCGTCCTAGGGGACAGCATGAACACTGAAGCTTTCTTT,CSVLGDSMNTEAFF
TRBJ2-6,-,TRBV28,-,TGTGCCAGCAGTTTTGAACACTCTGGGGCCAACGTCCTGACTTTC,CASSFEHSGANVLTF
TRBJ2-6,-,TRBV4-3,-,TGCGCCAGCAGCCAAGATCTTGGGGCTCCCAGCTCTGGGGCCAACGTCCTGACTTTC,CASSQDLGAPSSGANVLTF
TRBJ1-5,-,TRBV11-3,-,TGTGCCAGCACCGACCCTTTGGTGAATCAGCCCCAGCATTTT,CASTDPLVNQPQHF
TRBJ2-1,-,TRBV27,-,TGTGCCAGCAGTTTAGGCGGTCCCTACAATGAGCAGTTCTTC,CASSLGGPYNEQFF
TRBJ1-4,-,TRBV4-3,-,TGCGCCAGCAGCCTATCCGGCGGGGGCCTAACTAATGAAAAACTGTTTTTT,CASSLSGGGLTNEKLFF
TRBJ1-1,-,TRBV5-6,TRBD1,TGTGCCAGCAGCTTCCGACAGGGTCTCGTTACTGAAGCTTTCTTT,CASSFRQGLVTEAFF
TRBJ2-7,-,TRBV5-1,TRBD1,TGCGCCAGCAGCTTGGGAGTCACAGGGGGCGGTTACGAGCAGTACTTC,CASSLGVTGGGYEQYF
TRBJ1-2,many,TRBV27,TRBD1,TGTGCCAGCACCCCGACAGGGGGCATAGGCTATGGCTACACCTTC,CASTPTGGIGYGYTF
TRBJ2-7,-,TRBV2,-,TGTGCCAGCAGTGAGCAGGGGAGCTCCTACGAGCAGTACTTC,CASSEQGSSYEQYF
TRBJ1-2,few,TRBV6-1,-,TGTGCCAGCAGTGAAGGTCTCCCAGGGTACTATGGCTACACCTTC,CASSEGLPGYYGYTF
TRBJ1-1,-,TRBV29-1,-,TGCAGCGTTGCCGTCGGGGGGAACACTGAAGCTTTCTTT,CSVAVGGNTEAFF